This T cell receptor beta chain comes out of a study of cytomegalovirus exposure and HLA in healthy donors. The CDR3 loop spans 14 amino acids. V lost 8 bases and J lost 8; bases outside the gene matches: 9. Germline CDR1 and CDR2: GTSNPN and SVGIG (reference sequence). In the case of this clone: The antigen remains undetermined.

The primer mix had 60 Vbeta and 13 Jbeta primers. Sequenced by immunoSEQ multiplex PCR; TCRdb stores in-frame clones only, minus some. The sample carries about 64,000 clones, less than 90% recorded once. Overall study results and limits: Several of the most significant clusters appeared linked to common viral pathogens, based on a later analysis.

Input material: PBMCs. This clonotype was sampled from a female donor in good health and CMV-seronegative. The rearrangement links TRBV30 to TRBJ2-3, with 14 bases identical to TRBD2. CDR3 sequence reads: CAGDPGLAGVTQYF. CDR3 sequence (DNA): TGTGCCGGAGACCCGGGACTAGCGGGAGTTACGCAGTATTTT.